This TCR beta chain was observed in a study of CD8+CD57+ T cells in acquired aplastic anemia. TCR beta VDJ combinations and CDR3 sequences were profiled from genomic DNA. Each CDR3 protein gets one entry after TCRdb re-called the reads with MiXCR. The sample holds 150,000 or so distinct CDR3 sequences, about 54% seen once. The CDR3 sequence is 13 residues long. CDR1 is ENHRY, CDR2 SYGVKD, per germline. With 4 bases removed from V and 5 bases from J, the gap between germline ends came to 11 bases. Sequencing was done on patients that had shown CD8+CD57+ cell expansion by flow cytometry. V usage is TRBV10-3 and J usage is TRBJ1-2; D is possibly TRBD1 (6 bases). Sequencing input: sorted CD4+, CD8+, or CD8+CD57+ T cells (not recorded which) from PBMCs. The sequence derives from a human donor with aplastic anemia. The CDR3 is CAISGGGPYGYTF. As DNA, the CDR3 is TGTGCCATCAGTGGAGGGGGGCCTTATGGCTACACCTTC.